What follows are 3 T cell receptor beta chains derived from one specimen sequenced in a study of cytomegalovirus exposure and HLA in healthy donors. The PCR employed 60 Vbeta primers together with 13 Jbeta primers. The method was immunoSEQ multiplex PCR; TCRdb's version includes in-frame clones alone and lacks a portion of them. The sample contains 200,000 or so clones, about 81% of which appear only once. Sequencing was carried out using PBMCs. These receptors all come from a woman between 40 and 50 years old in good health and CMV-seronegative.

The V call is TRBV7-9, the J call TRBJ2-7; the D gene is possibly TRBD2 (5 bases). Trimming shortened V by 3 bases and J by 3 bases, and 9 bases separated the two germline ends. The CDR3 extends over 13 amino acids. Germline V gene data show CDR1 as SEHNR and CDR2 as FQNEAQ (reference sequence). The CDR3 sequence is CASSFDYNYEQYF. The CDR3 DNA reads TGTGCCAGCAGCTTCGACTATAACTACGAGCAGTACTTC. Using reference TRBV7-9 and TRBJ2-7 for the parts outside the CDR3, the full variable domain is DTGVSQNPRHKITKRGQNVTFRCDPISEHNRLYWYRQTLGQGPEFLTYFQNEAQLEKSRLLSDRFSAERPKGSFSTLEIQRTEQGDSAMYLCASSFDYNYEQYFGPGTRLTVT.

The chain links TRBV6-6 to TRBJ1-2; 7 bases align to TRBD1. The ends lost 3 bases at V and 2 bases at J; junction bases unmatched: 3. This CDR3 has 14 amino acids. Per germline, CDR1 MNHNY and CDR2 SVGAGI (reference sequence). The CDR3 nucleotides are TGTGCCAGCAGTTATGCCAGGGGGAACTATGGCTACACCTTC. Protein sequence: CASSYARGNYGYTF.

The chain combines TRBV19 with TRBJ2-7, with a tentative D call TRBD1 (6 bases). Trimming removed 5 bases from V and 2 bases from J, with 13 bases in between. This CDR3 contains 14 residues. In germline, CDR1 is LNHDA, CDR2 SQIVND (reference sequence). The CDR3, as DNA: TGTGCCAGTAGTCTTGACAGGAATACCTACGAGCAGTACTTC. Translated: CASSLDRNTYEQYF. The variable domain in full, with the rest retrieved from reference TRBV19 and TRBJ2-7, is DGGITQSPKYLFRKEGQNVTLSCEQNLNHDAMYWYRQDPGQGLRLIYYSQIVNDFQKGDIAEGYSVSREKKESFPLTVTSAQKNPTAFYLCASSLDRNTYEQYFGPGTRLTVT.